Described below is a single T cell receptor beta chain sequence and its context. The data derive from a study of blood T cell repertoires in COVID-19. V shed 4 bases and J 3 bases; nucleotides not matched to a gene: 4. CDR1 SGDLS and CDR2 YYNGEE come from the germline V gene. The length of the CDR3 is 14 residues. Using immunoSEQ multiplex PCR, the repertoire was profiled, and TCRdb retains in-frame clones only, with some absent. There are around 350,000 clones in the sample; around 87% occur only once, and approximately 2.9% lies in the top ten. The sample was peripheral blood. This sequence joins TRBV9 and TRBJ2-7, with 10 bases fitting TRBD2. The sequence derives from a human donor in a cohort sampled during active COVID-19. This chain's CDR3 is CASSPRLAGYEQYF. For the CDR3, the DNA is TGTGCCAGCAGCCCGCGACTAGCGGGCTACGAGCAGTACTTC.